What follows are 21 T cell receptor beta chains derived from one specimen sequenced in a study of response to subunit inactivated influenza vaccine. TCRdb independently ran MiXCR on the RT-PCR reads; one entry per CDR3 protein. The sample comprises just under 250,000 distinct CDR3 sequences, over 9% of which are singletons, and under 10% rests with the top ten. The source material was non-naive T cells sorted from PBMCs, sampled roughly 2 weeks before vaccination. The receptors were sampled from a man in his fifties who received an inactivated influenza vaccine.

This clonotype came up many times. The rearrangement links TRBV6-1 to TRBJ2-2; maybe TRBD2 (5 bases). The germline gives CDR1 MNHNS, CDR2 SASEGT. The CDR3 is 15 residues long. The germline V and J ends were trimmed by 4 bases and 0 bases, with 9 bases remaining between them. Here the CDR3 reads CASSGLRANTGELFF. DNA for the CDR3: TGTGCCAGCAGTGGACTGAGGGCGAACACCGGGGAGCTGTTTTTT.

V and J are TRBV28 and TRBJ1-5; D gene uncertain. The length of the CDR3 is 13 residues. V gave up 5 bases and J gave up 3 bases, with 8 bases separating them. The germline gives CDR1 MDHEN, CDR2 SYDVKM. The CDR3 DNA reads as TGTGCCAGCAGTCCCTCCACCAATCAGCCCCAGCATTTT. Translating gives CASSPSTNQPQHF.

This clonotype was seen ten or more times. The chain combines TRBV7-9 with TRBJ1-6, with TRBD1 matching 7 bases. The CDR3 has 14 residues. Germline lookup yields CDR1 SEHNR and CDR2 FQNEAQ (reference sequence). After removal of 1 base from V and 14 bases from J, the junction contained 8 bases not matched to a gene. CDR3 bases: TGTGCCAGCAGCTTAGGACAGGGAAGTGCAACCCTCCACTTT. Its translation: CASSLGQGSATLHF.

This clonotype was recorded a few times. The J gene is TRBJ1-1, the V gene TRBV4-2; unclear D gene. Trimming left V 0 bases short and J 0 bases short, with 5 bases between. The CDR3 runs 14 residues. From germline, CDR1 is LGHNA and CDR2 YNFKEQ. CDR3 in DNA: TGTGCCAGCAGCCAAGACAACCTGAACACTGAAGCTTTCTTT. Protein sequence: CASSQDNLNTEAFF.

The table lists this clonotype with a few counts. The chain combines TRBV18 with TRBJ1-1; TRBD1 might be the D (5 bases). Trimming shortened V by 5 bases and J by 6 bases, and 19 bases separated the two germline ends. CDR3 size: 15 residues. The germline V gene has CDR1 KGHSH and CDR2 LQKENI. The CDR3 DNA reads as TGTGCCAGCTCAACGCGTGGGACCCTTCGGGCTGAAGCTTTCTTT. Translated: CASSTRGTLRAEAFF.

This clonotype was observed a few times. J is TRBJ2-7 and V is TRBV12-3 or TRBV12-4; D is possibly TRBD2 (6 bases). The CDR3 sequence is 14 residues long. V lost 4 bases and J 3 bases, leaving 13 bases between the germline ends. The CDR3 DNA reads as TGTGCCAGCAGTTCGGGACTCGAGTACTACGAGCAGTACTTC. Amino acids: CASSSGLEYYEQYF.

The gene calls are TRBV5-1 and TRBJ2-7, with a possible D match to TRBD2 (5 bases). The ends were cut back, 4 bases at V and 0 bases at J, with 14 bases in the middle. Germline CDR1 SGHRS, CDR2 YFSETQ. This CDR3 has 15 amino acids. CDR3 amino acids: CASSEVGGNSYEQYF. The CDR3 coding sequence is TGCGCCAGCAGCGAGGTCGGAGGCAACTCCTACGAGCAGTACTTC.

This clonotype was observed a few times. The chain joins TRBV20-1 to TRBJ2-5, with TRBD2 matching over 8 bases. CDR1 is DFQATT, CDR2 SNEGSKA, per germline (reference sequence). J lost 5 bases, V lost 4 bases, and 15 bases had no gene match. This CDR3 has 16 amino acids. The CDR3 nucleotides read TGCAGTGCTATTGGGTCGGCGGGGGGTGTTTCGGAGACCCAGTACTTC. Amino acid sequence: CSAIGSAGGVSETQYF.

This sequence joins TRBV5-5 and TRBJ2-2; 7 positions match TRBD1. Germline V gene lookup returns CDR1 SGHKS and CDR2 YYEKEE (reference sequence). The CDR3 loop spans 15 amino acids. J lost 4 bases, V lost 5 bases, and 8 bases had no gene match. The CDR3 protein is CASRRDSPGTGELFF. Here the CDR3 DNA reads TGTGCCAGCAGACGGGACAGTCCCGGCACCGGGGAGCTGTTTTTT. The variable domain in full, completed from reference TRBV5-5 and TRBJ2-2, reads DAGVTQSPTHLIKTRGQQVTLRCSPISGHKSVSWYQQVLGQGPQFIFQYYEKEERGRGNFPDRFSARQFPNYSSELNVNALLLGDSALYLCASRRDSPGTGELFFGEGSRLTVL.

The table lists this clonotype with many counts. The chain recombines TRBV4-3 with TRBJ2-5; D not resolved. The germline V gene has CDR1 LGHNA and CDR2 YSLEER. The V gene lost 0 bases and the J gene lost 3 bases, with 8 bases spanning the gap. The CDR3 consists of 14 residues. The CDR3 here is CASSQDYREETQYF. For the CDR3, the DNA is TGCGCCAGCAGCCAAGATTACCGGGAAGAGACCCAGTACTTC.

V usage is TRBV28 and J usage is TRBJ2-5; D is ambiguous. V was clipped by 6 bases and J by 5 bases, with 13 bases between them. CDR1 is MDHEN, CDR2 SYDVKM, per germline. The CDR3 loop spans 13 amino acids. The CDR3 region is CASSLSHGETQYF. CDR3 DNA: TGTGCCAGCAGCCTTTCGCACGGCGAGACCCAGTACTTC.

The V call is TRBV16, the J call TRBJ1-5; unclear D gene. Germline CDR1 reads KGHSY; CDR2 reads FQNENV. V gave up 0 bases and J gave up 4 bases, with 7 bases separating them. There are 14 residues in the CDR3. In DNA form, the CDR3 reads TGTGCCAGCAGCCAATCAGCCGGGAATCAGCCCCAGCATTTT. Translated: CASSQSAGNQPQHF.

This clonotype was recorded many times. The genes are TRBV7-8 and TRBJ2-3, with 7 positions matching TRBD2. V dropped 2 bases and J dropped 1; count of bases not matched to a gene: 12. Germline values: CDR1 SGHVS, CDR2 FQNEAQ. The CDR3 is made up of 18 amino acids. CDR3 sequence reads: CASSLYSWGGSGTDTQYF. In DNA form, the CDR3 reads TGTGCCAGCAGCTTATACTCGTGGGGGGGTTCTGGCACAGATACGCAGTATTTT.

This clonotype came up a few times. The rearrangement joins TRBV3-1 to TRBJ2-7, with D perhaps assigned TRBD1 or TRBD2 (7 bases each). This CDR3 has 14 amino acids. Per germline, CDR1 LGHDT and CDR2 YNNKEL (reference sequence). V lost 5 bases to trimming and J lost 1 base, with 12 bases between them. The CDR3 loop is CASSWGGQSYEQYF. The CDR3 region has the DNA TGTGCCAGCAGCTGGGGGGGACAGTCCTACGAGCAGTACTTC.

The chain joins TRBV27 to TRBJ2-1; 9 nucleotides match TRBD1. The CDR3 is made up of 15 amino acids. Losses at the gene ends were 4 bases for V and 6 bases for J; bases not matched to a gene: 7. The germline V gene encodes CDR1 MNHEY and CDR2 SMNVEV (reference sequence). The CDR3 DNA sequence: TGTGCCAGCAGTTCGGGACAGGGAAGGGTCAATGAGCAGTTCTTC. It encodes CASSSGQGRVNEQFF.

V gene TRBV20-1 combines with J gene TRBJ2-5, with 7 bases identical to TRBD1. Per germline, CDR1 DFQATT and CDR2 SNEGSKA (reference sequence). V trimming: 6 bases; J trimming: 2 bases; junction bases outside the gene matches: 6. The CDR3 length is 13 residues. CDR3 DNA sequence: TGCAGTGCCACGGGACAGACTCAAGAGACCCAGTACTTC. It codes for CSATGQTQETQYF.

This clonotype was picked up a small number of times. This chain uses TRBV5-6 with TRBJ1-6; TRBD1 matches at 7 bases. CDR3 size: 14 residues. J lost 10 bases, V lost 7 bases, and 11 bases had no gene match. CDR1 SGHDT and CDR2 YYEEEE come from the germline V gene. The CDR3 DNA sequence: TGTGCCAGCCAAACCGGACAGGCGGGCTCACCCCTCCACTTT. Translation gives CASQTGQAGSPLHF.

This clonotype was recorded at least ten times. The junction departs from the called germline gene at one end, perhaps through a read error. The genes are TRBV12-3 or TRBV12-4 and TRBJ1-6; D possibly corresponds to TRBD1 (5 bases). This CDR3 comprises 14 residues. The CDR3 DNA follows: TGCGCCAGCAGCTTGGGGAGGGGTAATTCACCCCTCCACTTT. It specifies CASSLGRGNSPLHF.

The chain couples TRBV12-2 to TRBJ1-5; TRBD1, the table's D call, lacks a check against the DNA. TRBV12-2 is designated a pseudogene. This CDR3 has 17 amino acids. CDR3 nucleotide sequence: TGTGCAAGTCGACCTGACAGGGGGGTTTCTCGCAATCAGCCCCAGCATTTT. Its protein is CASRPDRGVSRNQPQHF.

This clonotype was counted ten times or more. As DNA, the CDR3 is TGTGCCAGCAGTTACTCAGTGGGTCCCGGTGAGCAGTTCTTC. Translated, it gives CASSYSVGPGEQFF. The rearrangement joins TRBV6-5 to TRBJ2-1; D is uncertain. There are 14 residues in the CDR3. Germline assignment: CDR1 MNHEY and CDR2 SVGAGI. With 0 bases removed from V and 9 bases from J, the gap between germline ends came to 12 bases.

For the CDR3, the DNA is TGTGCCAGCAGCTGGGTAGCGGGTCAGACCCAGTACTTC. Translating gives CASSWVAGQTQYF. The chain joins TRBV5-6 to TRBJ2-5; 7 bases match TRBD2. The CDR3 length is 13 residues. The germline V gene encodes CDR1 SGHDT and CDR2 YYEEEE. The J segment lost 6 bases and the V segment lost 3 bases, leaving 5 bases of the junction unmatched.